The source of this T cell receptor beta chain is a study of blood T cell repertoires in COVID-19. V lost 0 bases, J lost 5 bases, and 4 bases stayed unmatched. The germline V gene encodes CDR1 SGDLS and CDR2 YYNGEE. This CDR3 comprises 15 residues. The table came from immunoSEQ multiplex PCR; TCRdb's copy has only in-frame clones and leaves some out. Among around 180,000 clones listed, roughly four fifths were seen once. This sequence joins TRBV9 and TRBJ2-5; TRBD1 matches at 10 bases. The origin of this receptor is a human donor in a cohort sampled during active COVID-19. What was sequenced was peripheral blood. The CDR3 here is CASSVAGTGVETQYF. CDR3 sequence (DNA): TGTGCCAGCAGCGTAGCAGGGACAGGGGTGGAGACCCAGTACTTC. The variable domain in full, completed from reference TRBV9 and TRBJ2-5, reads DSGVTQTPKHLITATGQRVTLRCSPRSGDLSVYWYQQSLDQGLQFLIQYYNGEERAKGNILERFSAQQFPDLHSELNLSSLELGDSALYFCASSVAGTGVETQYFGPGTRLLVL.